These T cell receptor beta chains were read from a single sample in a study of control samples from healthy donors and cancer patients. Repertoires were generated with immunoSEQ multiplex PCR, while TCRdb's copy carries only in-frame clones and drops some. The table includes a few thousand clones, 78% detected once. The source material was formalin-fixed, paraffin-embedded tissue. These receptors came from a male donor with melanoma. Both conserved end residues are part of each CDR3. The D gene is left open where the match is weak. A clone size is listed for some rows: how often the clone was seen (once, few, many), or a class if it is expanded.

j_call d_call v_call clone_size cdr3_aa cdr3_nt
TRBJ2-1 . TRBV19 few CASSIVWGPYNEQFF TGTGCCAGTAGTATTGTATGGGGTCCCTACAATGAGCAGTTCTTC
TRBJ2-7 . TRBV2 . CASSEIRIYKQYF TGTGCCAGCAGTGAGATAAGGATCTACAAGCAATACTTC
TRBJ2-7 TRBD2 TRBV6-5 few CASSRSASGYEQYF TGTGCCAGCAGTCGCTCCGCTAGCGGTTACGAGCAGTACTTC
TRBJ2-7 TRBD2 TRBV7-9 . CASSLAGTSGRVGEQYF TGTGCCAGCAGCTTAGCGGGGACTAGCGGGAGGGTGGGCGAGCAGTACTTC
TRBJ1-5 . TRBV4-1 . CASSQKGLAGENQPQHF TGCGCCAGCAGCCAAAAGGGCCTGGCAGGGGAAAATCAGCCCCAGCATTTT
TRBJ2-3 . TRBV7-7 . CASSLGENTDTQYF TGTGCTAGCAGCTTAGGGGAGAACACAGATACGCAGTATTTT
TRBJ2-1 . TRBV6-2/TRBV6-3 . CASSYSKNNEQFF TGTGCCAGCAGTTACTCGAAAAACAATGAGCAGTTCTTC
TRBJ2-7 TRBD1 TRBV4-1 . CASSQSGQGGEQYF TGTGCCAGCAGCCAATCGGGACAGGGGGGGGAGCAGTACTTC
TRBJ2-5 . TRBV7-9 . CASSFFQETQYF TGTGCCAGCAGCTTCTTCCAGGAGACCCAGTACTTC
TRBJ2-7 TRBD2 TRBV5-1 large CASSFYSGSNEQYF TGCGCCAGCAGCTTTTATAGCGGGAGTAACGAGCAGTACTTC
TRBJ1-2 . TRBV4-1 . CASSPSGWDYGYTF TGCGCCAGCAGCCCATCAGGGTGGGACTATGGCTACACCTTC
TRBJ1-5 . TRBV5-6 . CASGLRGGNQPQHF TGTGCCAGCGGCCTGAGAGGGGGCAATCAGCCCCAGCATTTT
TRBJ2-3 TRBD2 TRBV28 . CASSLTAGGMTGDTQYF TGTGCCAGCAGTTTAACTGCGGGGGGAATGACCGGGGATACGCAGTATTTT
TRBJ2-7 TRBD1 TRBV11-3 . CASSSPDRAAYEQYF TGTGCCAGCAGCTCCCCGGACAGGGCTGCCTACGAGCAGTACTTC
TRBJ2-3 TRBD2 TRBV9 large CASSAGLAGEDTQYF TGTGCCAGCAGCGCGGGACTAGCGGGAGAAGATACGCAGTATTTT